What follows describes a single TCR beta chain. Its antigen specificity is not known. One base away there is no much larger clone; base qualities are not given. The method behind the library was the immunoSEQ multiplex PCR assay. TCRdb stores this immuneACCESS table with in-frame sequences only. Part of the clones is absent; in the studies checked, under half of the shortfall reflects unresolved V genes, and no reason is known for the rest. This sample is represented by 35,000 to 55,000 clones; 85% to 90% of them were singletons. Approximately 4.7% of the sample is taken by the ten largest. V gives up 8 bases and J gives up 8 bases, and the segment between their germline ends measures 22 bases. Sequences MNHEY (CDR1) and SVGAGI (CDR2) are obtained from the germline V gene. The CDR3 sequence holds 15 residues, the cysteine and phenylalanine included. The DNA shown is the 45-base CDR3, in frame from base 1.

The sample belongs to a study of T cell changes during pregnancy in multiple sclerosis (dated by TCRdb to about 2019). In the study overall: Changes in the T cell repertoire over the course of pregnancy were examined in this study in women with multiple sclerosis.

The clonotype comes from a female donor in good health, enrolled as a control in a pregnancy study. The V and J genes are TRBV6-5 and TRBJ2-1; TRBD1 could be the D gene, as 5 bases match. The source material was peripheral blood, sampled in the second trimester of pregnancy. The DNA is TGTGCCAGCGGAAACTTAGGTTGGGGCCTCGATGAGCAGTTCTTC. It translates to CASGNLGWGLDEQFF.